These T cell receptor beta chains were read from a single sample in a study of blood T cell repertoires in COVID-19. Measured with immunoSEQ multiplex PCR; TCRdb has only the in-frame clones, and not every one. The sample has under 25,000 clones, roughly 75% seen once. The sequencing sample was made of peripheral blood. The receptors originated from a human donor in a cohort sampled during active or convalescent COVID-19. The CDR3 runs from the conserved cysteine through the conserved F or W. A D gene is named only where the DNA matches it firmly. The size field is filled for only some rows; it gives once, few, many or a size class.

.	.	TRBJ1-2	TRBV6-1	CASSDAPGADYGYTF	TGTGCCAGCAGTGACGCACCAGGGGCGGACTATGGCTACACCTTC
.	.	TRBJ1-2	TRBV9	CASSPGYDSPGYTF	TGTGCCAGCAGCCCCGGGTATGACAGTCCGGGCTACACCTTC
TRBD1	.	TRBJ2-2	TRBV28	CASSWDRLTGELFF	TGTGCCAGCAGTTGGGACAGGCTTACCGGGGAGCTGTTTTTT
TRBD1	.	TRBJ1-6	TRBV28	CASSTGGRSPLHF	TGTGCCAGCAGTACAGGGGGCAGATCACCCCTCCACTTT
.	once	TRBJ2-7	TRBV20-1	CSVGRAYEQYF	TGCAGTGTGGGCAGAGCCTACGAGCAGTACTTC
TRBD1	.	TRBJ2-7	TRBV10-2	CASSLFRDRGFYEQYF	TGCGCCAGCAGTTTATTCCGGGACAGGGGATTCTACGAGCAGTACTTC
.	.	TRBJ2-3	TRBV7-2	CASSFARGGGPLTDTQYF	TGTGCCAGCAGCTTTGCGCGAGGGGGGGGGCCCCTCACAGATACGCAGTATTTT
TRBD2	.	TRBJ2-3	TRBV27	CASSGRTSGGWDTQYF	TGTGCCAGCAGTGGACGGACTAGCGGGGGGTGGGATACGCAGTATTTT
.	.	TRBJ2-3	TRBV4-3	CASSQSRADTQYF	TGCGCCAGCAGCCAATCCAGGGCAGATACGCAGTATTTT
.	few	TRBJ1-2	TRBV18	CASSPGGGNYGYTF	TGTGCCAGCTCACCAGGGGGCGGAAACTATGGCTACACCTTC
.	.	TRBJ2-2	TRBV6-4	CASSLATAGELFF	TGTGCCAGCAGCCTAGCCACGGCGGGGGAGCTGTTTTTT
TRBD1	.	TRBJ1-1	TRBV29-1	CSVADRDAFF	TGCAGCGTTGCGGACAGGGATGCTTTCTTT
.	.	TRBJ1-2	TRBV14	CASSPRRGANYGYTF	TGTGCCAGCAGCCCGAGGAGGGGAGCTAACTATGGCTACACCTTC